This TCR beta chain was sequenced during a study of T cells in Graves' hyperthyroidism and ophthalmopathy. Exclusions: uncontrolled infection, other autoimmune disease, pregnancy, lactation. This clonotype came up many times. V was clipped by 0 bases and J by 5 bases, with 5 bases between them. CDR1 is MNHEY, CDR2 SMNVEV, per germline (reference sequence). The CDR3 loop spans 13 amino acids. Amplified TCR beta CDR3 regions came from RNA transcripts. The TCR CDR3 first-round RT-PCR relied on the HTBI primer set. MiXCR, run by TCRdb on the multiplex PCR reads, gives a single entry per CDR3 protein. In the table there are fewer than 700,000 distinct CDR3 sequences, under 20% of which are singletons.

The specimen sequenced was blood. The TCR sequence derives from a woman between 25 and 40 years old with Graves' hyperthyroidism. The V and J genes are TRBV27 and TRBJ2-1; unclear D gene. In nucleotides, the CDR3 is TGTGCCAGCAGTTTATCTCGGAACAATGAGCAGTTCTTC. This sequence encodes CASSLSRNNEQFF.